These 13 T cell receptor beta chains were sequenced from one sample in a study of shared clonotypes between healthy human individuals. Libraries were prepared by immunoSEQ multiplex PCR; TCRdb keeps only in-frame clonotypes and omits some of them. The sample has around 500,000 clones, 75% to 85% seen once. Sequencing used PBMCs. These receptors were obtained from a woman in her 40s in good health. Some clones in this sample may be carry-over from other donors' samples.

With regard to this clone: One end of the junction is discordant with germline, which a read error may explain. Within the sample, other DNA sequences also encode this same CDR3. The chain has TRBV5-1 and TRBJ1-5, with 10 bases identical to TRBD1. CDR1 and CDR2 (germline): SGHRS, YFSETQ. The CDR3 sequence is 14 residues long. DNA for the CDR3: TGCGCCAGCAGCCCGGACAGGGGGACTCAGCCCCAGCACTTT. This codes for CASSPDRGTQPQHF.

This chain links TRBV30 with TRBJ1-1; TRBD1 matches 7 bases. The J segment lost 7 bases and the V segment lost 2 bases, leaving 4 bases of the junction unmatched. CDR3 size: 12 residues. Germline assignment: CDR1 GTSNPN and CDR2 SVGIG (reference sequence). DNA of the CDR3: TGTGCCTGGAGTCAACAGGGGATTGAAGCTTTCTTT. This encodes CAWSQQGIEAFF.

Regarding this clone: A much larger clone differs by one base, so this may be a read error. This CDR3 is CASSLGGDQPQHF. CDR3 DNA sequence: TGTGCCAGCAGCTTAGGGGGGGATCAGCCCCAGCATTTT. The chain uses TRBV7-2 and TRBJ1-5, with a possible D match to TRBD1 (5 bases). The germline V and J ends were trimmed by 1 base and 5 bases, with 6 bases remaining between them. The germline gives CDR1 SGHTA, CDR2 FQGNSA. The CDR3 consists of 13 residues.

The chain has TRBV4-2 and TRBJ2-1; D may be TRBD2 (6 bases). Looked up from germline, CDR1 is LGHNA and CDR2 is YNFKEQ. This CDR3 comprises 17 residues. V was pared by 0 bases and J by 2 bases, with 14 bases between. CDR3 DNA sequence: TGTGCCAGCAGCCAAGATCAAAGGCTAGCGACCTACAATGAGCAGTTCTTC. Amino acid sequence: CASSQDQRLATYNEQFF.

This chain links TRBV28 with TRBJ2-7, with D perhaps matching TRBD1 (6 bases). The CDR3 is made up of 16 amino acids. Germline loops: CDR1 MDHEN, CDR2 SYDVKM. V lost 5 bases, J lost 3 bases, and 20 bases lay in between. The CDR3 is CASSPPTGSPIYEQYF. The CDR3 DNA sequence: TGTGCCAGCAGTCCACCCACAGGGTCCCCCATCTACGAGCAGTACTTC.

This clone was detected ten times or more. The gene calls are TRBV6-1 and TRBJ2-2, with TRBD2 matching over 8 bases. This CDR3 is 15 amino acids long. Trimming cost V 4 bases and J 4 bases; bases outside gene matches: 5. Germline V gene lookup returns CDR1 MNHNS and CDR2 SASEGT. The CDR3 coding sequence is TGTGCCAGCAGTGCCGGGAGGGCGCGCACCGGGGAGCTGTTTTTT. It codes for CASSAGRARTGELFF.

This chain uses TRBV2 with TRBJ1-1, with a possible D match to TRBD1 (5 bases). The CDR3 covers 14 residues. Per germline, CDR1 SNHLY and CDR2 FYNNEI. Trimming removed 2 bases at V and 5 bases at J, with 12 bases between. The CDR3 DNA is TGTGCCAGCAGTGAAAGTGGGGGTTGGACTGAAGCTTTCTTT. Its translation is CASSESGGWTEAFF.

The chain couples TRBV5-1 to TRBJ2-1, with 9 bases fitting TRBD2. J gave up 7 bases and V 0 bases, and 8 bases lay outside the gene matches. The CDR3 has 16 residues. Germline V gene data show CDR1 as SGHRS and CDR2 as YFSETQ. CDR3 sequence (DNA): TGCGCCAGCAGCTTGGATCTAGCGGGAAGGGGGAATGAGCAGTTCTTC. This translates into CASSLDLAGRGNEQFF.

This chain connects TRBV7-8 to TRBJ1-1; D not certain. Germline assignment: CDR1 SGHVS and CDR2 FQNEAQ. The ends were cut back, 4 bases at V and 1 base at J, with 16 bases in the middle. There are 16 residues in the CDR3. The CDR3, as DNA: TGTGCCAGCAGCTCCGTGAGAGTGGGCCCGAACACTGAAGCTTTCTTT. Protein product: CASSSVRVGPNTEAFF. Drawing the rest from reference TRBV7-8 and TRBJ1-1, the complete variable domain is GAGVSQSPRYKVAKRGQDVALRCDPISGHVSLFWYQQALGQGPEFLTYFQNEAQLDKSGLPSDRFFAERPEGSVSTLKIQRTQQEDSAVYLCASSSVRVGPNTEAFFGQGTRLTVV.

The chain couples TRBV30 to TRBJ2-1; possibly TRBD2 for D (7 bases). CDR3 size: 19 residues. Deletions cut 0 bases from V and 6 bases from J, with 27 bases between. The V gene's germline CDR1 is GTSNPN and CDR2 SVGIG (reference sequence). This chain's CDR3 is CAWSVQGGSLMLRVNEQFF. CDR3 bases: TGTGCCTGGAGTGTACAGGGCGGGAGTCTCATGCTACGGGTCAATGAGCAGTTCTTC.

This sequence joins TRBV11-2 and TRBJ2-7, with a tentative D call TRBD1 (5 bases). The germline V gene has CDR1 SGHAT and CDR2 FQNNGV. The germline V and J ends were trimmed by 6 bases and 2 bases, with 14 bases remaining between them. The CDR3 has 14 residues. CDR3 amino acids: CASSPNPGPYEQYF. The CDR3 nucleotides read TGTGCCAGCAGTCCCAATCCAGGGCCCTACGAGCAGTACTTC.

V and J are TRBV4-2 and TRBJ2-7, with 7 bases fitting TRBD2. V shed 1 base and J 0 bases; nucleotides not matched to a gene: 6. Per germline, CDR1 LGHNA and CDR2 YNFKEQ. The CDR3 is made up of 16 amino acids. CDR3 region: CASSQVGGENSYEQYF. The CDR3 bases are TGTGCCAGCAGCCAAGTTGGGGGGGAGAACTCCTACGAGCAGTACTTC.

The J gene is TRBJ2-7, the V gene TRBV7-9, with TRBD2 matching over 9 bases. Looked up from germline, CDR1 is SEHNR and CDR2 is FQNEAQ (reference sequence). V gave up 2 bases and J gave up 8 bases; unmatched junction bases: 10. There are 15 residues in the CDR3. In DNA form, the CDR3 reads TGTGCCAGCAGCTTAACCCCGGCTAGCGGGACTCAGCAGTACTTC. It translates to CASSLTPASGTQQYF.